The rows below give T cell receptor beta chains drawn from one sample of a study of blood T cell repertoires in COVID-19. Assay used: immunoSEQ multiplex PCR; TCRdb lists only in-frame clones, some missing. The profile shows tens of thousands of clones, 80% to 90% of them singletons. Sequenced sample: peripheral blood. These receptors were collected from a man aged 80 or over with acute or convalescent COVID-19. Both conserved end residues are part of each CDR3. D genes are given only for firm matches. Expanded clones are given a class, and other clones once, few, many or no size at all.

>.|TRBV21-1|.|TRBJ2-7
TGTGCCAGCAGCAAAGATGTAGACAGGGGATTCTCCTACGAGCAGTACTTC
CASSKDVDRGFSYEQYF
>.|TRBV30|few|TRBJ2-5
TGTGCCTACTCAGGTTGGGAGACCCAGTACTTC
CAYSGWETQYF
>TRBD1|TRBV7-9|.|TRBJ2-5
TGTGCCAGCAGCGGTGCAGGGGGCCCGGAGACCCAGTACTTC
CASSGAGGPETQYF
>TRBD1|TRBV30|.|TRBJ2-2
TGTGCCTGGAGGACCGGGACAGGTGGTGCCGGGGAGCTGTTTTTT
CAWRTGTGGAGELFF
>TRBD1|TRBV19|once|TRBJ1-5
TGTGCCAGTCCCGGGCCGGGACAGGGAGGTCAGCCCCAGCATTTT
CASPGPGQGGQPQHF
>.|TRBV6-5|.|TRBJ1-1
TGTGCCAGCAGCTGGGACACCGCTGGGGACACTGAAGCTTTCTTT
CASSWDTAGDTEAFF
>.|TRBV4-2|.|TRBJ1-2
TGTGCCAGCAGCCAAGATCTTAACAGGGACGGTGGCTACACCTTC
CASSQDLNRDGGYTF
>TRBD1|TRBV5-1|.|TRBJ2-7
TGCGCCAGCAGCTGGCCGGGACAGGGGTTGCGAGAGCAGTACTTC
CASSWPGQGLREQYF
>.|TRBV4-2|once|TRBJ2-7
TGTGCCAGCAGCCAAGAAGTCGCAGTTTCCTACGAGCAGTACTTC
CASSQEVAVSYEQYF
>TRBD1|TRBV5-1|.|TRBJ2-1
TGCGCCAGCAGCTTTTCAGGACAGGAATACAATGAGCAGTTCTTC
CASSFSGQEYNEQFF
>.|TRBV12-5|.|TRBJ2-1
TGTGCTAGTGGCATCGGTCCTGCAAATGAGCAGTTCTTC
CASGIGPANEQFF
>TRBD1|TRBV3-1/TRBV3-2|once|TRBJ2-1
TGTGCCAGCAGTCTTCGACAGGGCATCGGTGAGCAGTTCTTC
CASSLRQGIGEQFF
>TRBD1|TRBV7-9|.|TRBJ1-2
TGTGCCAGCAGTTTAACAGGGACAGGGGGCTACACCTTC
CASSLTGTGGYTF
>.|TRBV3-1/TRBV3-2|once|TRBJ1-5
TGTGCCAGCAGCCCGGGGGGTGGCAATCAGCCCCAGCATTTT
CASSPGGGNQPQHF
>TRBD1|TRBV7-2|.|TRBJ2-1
TGTGCCAGCAGCTTATGGGGACAGAGCTCCTACAATGAGCAGTTCTTC
CASSLWGQSSYNEQFF
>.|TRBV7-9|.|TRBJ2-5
TGTGCCAGCAGCCCAACCGGGCGAGGAGGGGAGACCCAGTACTTC
CASSPTGRGGETQYF
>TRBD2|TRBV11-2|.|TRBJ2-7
TGTGCCAGCAGCCAACTAGCGGTGACCTCCTACGAGCAGTACTTC
CASSQLAVTSYEQYF
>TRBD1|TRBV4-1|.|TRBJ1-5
TGCGCCAGCAGCCATTCCGACAGGGAGGAATGGAGCAATCAGCCCCAGCATTTT
CASSHSDREEWSNQPQHF
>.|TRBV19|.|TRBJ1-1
TGTGCCAGTAGTATATCCCCCAGTCTGAACACTGAAGCTTTCTTT
CASSISPSLNTEAFF
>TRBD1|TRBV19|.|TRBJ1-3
TGTGCCAGTAGTCCCAATCCGGGACAGGTGGTTCAGTACACCATATATTTT
CASSPNPGQVVQYTIYF
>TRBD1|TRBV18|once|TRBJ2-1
TGTGCCAGCTCACCACGTAAAATACAGGGGGATAATGAGCAGTTCTTC
CASSPRKIQGDNEQFF
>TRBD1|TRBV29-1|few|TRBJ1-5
TGCAGCGTATGGGACAGGGGAGAACAGCCCCAGCATTTT
CSVWDRGEQPQHF
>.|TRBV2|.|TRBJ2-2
TGTGCCAGCAGTCCACAGGGTAGGGGCCTACAAGAGGAGCTGTTTTTT
CASSPQGRGLQEELFF
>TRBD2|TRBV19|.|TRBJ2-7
TGTGCCAGTAGTATAGCCGCGGTTCTAGCGGGGGCCTCCTACGAGCAGTACTTC
CASSIAAVLAGASYEQYF
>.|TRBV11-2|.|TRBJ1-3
TGTGCCAGTAGTCGTCCCCTCCAAGGAGGCCATGGAAACACCATATATTTT
CASSRPLQGGHGNTIYF
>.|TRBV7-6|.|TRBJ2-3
TGTGCCAGCAGCCGGGGTCGCTCCAATACAGATACGCAGTATTTT
CASSRGRSNTDTQYF
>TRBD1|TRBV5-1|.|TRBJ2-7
TGCGCCAGCGGGGCCGCTGTGACAGGGGGCCCCTCCTACGAGCAGTACTTC
CASGAAVTGGPSYEQYF
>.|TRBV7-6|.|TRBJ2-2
TGTGCCAGCAGCTTTTCGGCGCTAGCCTCCGGGGAGCTGTTTTTT
CASSFSALASGELFF
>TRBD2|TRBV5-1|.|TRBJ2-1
TGCGCCAGCAGCCTGGTCGGGCTAGCGGGGGGTAGGAATGAGCAGTTCTTC
CASSLVGLAGGRNEQFF
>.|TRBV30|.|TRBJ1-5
TGTGCCTGGAGCTCCGACAGAACTCAGCCCCAGCATTTT
CAWSSDRTQPQHF
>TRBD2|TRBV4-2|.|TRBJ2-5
TGTGCCAGCAGCCAAGTAGGGTCGCGGGGGGCCCGGGAGACCCAGTACTTC
CASSQVGSRGARETQYF
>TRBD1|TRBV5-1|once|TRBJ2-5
TGCGCCAGCAGACCTGACACAGGGGGCCAAGAGACCCAGTACTTC
CASRPDTGGQETQYF
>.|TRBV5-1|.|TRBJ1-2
TGCGCCAGCAGCTTGGGCCAGGGAGGCGGCTACACCTTC
CASSLGQGGGYTF
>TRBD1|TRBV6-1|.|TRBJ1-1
TGTGCCAGCAGTACCGACAGGGACACTGAAGCTTTCTTT
CASSTDRDTEAFF
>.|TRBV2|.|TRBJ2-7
TGTGCCAGCACCAGGGAGGTATCCTACGAGCAGTACTTC
CASTREVSYEQYF
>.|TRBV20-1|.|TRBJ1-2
TGCAGTGCCGTCCTCGACTATGGCTACACCTTC
CSAVLDYGYTF
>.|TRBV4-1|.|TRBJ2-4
TGCGCCAGCAGCCAAGATTCCGGAGGGCTAAACATTCAGTACTTC
CASSQDSGGLNIQYF
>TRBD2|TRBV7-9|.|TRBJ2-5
TGTGCCAGCAGTACTAGCGGCAATCAAGAGACCCAGTACTTC
CASSTSGNQETQYF
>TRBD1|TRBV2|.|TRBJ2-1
TGTGCCAGCAGTGTGGACAGGGGCGGCTACAATGAGCAGTTCTTC
CASSVDRGGYNEQFF
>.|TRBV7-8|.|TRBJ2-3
TGTGCCAGCAGCTTTTGGGATAGCGGAGATACGCAGTATTTT
CASSFWDSGDTQYF
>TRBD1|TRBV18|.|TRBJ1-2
TGTGCCAGCTCACTGGTGACAGGGTCGGGCTATGGCTACACCTTC
CASSLVTGSGYGYTF
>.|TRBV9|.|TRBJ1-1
TGTGCCAGCAGCCTCGGTCTTTTTGGTACTGAAGCTTTCTTT
CASSLGLFGTEAFF
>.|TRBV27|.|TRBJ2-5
TGTGCCAGCAGCCTCCGGCGGGGCCAACAAGAGACCCAGTACTTC
CASSLRRGQQETQYF
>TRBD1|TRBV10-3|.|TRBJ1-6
TGTGCCATCAGTGAGTCGGGGGTGAGGTCCGGACAGGCACCCCTCCACTTT
CAISESGVRSGQAPLHF
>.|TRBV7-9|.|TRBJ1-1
TGTGCCAGCAGCTTAGATGCGGGGGCGGTCACTGAAGCTTTCTTT
CASSLDAGAVTEAFF
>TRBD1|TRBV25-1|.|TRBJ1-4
TGTGCCAGCAGTGAATGGGGACAGAATGAAAAACTGTTTTTT
CASSEWGQNEKLFF
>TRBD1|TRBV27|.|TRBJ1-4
TGTGCCAGCAGTTACGGGACAGGGACCCCAACTAATGAAAAACTGTTTTTT
CASSYGTGTPTNEKLFF
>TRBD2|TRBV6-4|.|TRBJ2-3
TGTGCCAGCAGACCCCTAGCGGGGGGCACAGATACGCAGTATTTT
CASRPLAGGTDTQYF
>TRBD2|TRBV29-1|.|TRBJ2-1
TGCAGCGTTGGCTGGGGACTAGCGGACAATGAGCAGTTCTTC
CSVGWGLADNEQFF
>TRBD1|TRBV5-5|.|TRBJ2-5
TGTGCCAGCAGCTTGGCCACCGGGACAGGTTACGGAGAGACCCAGTACTTC
CASSLATGTGYGETQYF
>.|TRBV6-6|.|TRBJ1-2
TGTGCCAGCAGCCGAGCCCCAGGGGCACCAAACTATGGCTACACCTTC
CASSRAPGAPNYGYTF
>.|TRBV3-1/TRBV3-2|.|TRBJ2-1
TGTGCCAGCAGCCAAGCCGGGACTCTATCCTACAATGAGCAGTTCTTC
CASSQAGTLSYNEQFF
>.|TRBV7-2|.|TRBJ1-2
TGTGCCGGGAGTCTGGGGATGGGCTATGGCTACACCTTC
CAGSLGMGYGYTF
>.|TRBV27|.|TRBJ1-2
TGTGCCAGCAGTATCGACAGGAGCAGCTATGGCTACACCTTC
CASSIDRSSYGYTF
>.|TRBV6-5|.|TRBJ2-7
TGTGCCAGCAGACGCACTACAGGGTACTCCTACGAGCAGTACTTC
CASRRTTGYSYEQYF
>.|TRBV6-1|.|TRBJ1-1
TGTGCCAGCAGTGATATCACAGGGTACACTGAAGCTTTCTTT
CASSDITGYTEAFF
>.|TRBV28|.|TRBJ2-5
TGTGCCAGCAAGTTCTTCGGGACATCTCAAGAGACCCAGTACTTC
CASKFFGTSQETQYF
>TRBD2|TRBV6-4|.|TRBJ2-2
TGTGCCAGCAGTGCGACTAGCGGGGGGGCCCACAACACCGGGGAGCTGTTTTTT
CASSATSGGAHNTGELFF
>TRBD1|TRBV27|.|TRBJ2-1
TGTGCCAGCAGTGTGGACAGGGGGGGGAATGAGCAGTTCTTC
CASSVDRGGNEQFF
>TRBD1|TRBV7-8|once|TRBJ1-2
TGTGCCAGCAGCCGAGGACAGGGGAACTATGGCTACACCTTC
CASSRGQGNYGYTF